The TCR beta chain under discussion was sequenced for a study of OX40 agonist ivuxolimab in advanced cancers. General notes on the study: Ivuxolimab was an agonistic, fully human IgG2 monoclonal antibody directed against OX40 (CD134), a costimulatory receptor. The dose-escalation cohort was 80% to 90% male with a mean age of roughly 60 years, ranging from roughly 20 to 80. Of the 52 patients in dose escalation, 19 had hepatocellular carcinoma, roughly 15 had melanoma, 9 had renal cell carcinoma and 9 had head and neck cancer. The paper describes the monotherapy dose-escalation part (N of about 52 patients) of the phase I trial of ivuxolimab. Intravenous ivuxolimab was administered to patients every 2 weeks at six dose levels: 0.01, 0.1, 0.3, 1.5, 3 and 10 mg/kg. Patients were allowed to have had prior anti-PD-1, anti-PD-L1 or anti-CTLA-4 therapy, and around 43% of the dose-escalation patients had been treated with checkpoint inhibitors. Partial responses were achieved by three dose-escalation patients, of whom one had hepatocellular carcinoma and two had cutaneous melanoma. Peripheral TCRbeta sequencing aimed to test whether ivuxolimab altered TCR sequence diversity and caused clonal T-cell expansion. Study-wide findings and limitations: In the 0.1-3.0 mg/kg groups, partial responders had among the lowest normalized peripheral clonal expansion, particularly in CD8+ T cells. Which antigens the clonally expanded peripheral T cells were specific for was not determined. After ivuxolimab, expanded clones were on average more numerous among CD8+ T cells than among CD4+ T cells. Low levels of normalized T-cell clonal expansion were also shown by some nonresponding patients. At doses from 0.1 to 3.0 mg/kg, clonal expansion was seen in both CD4+ and CD8+ blood T cells between baseline and week 6.

Genomic DNA was isolated from the sorted cells so that the TCRbeta CDR3 region could be sequenced. The immunoSEQ Assay was used for sequencing of TCRbeta CDR3 regions. Drawn from immuneACCESS, this table holds only the in-frame rearrangements with V and J called that TCRdb kept. Clones are partly lost; checked studies trace under half to an unresolved V gene and leave the rest unexplained. The sample data list under 25,000 clones, and around 80% of these were observed just once. The ten top clones hold almost 30% of the sample. Reading from cysteine to phenylalanine, the CDR3 counts 16 amino acids. Of all the DNA, just the CDR3 is kept, 48 bases in frame from base 1. Clipping removes 3 bases from V and 7 bases from J, with 12 as the unmatched junction base count. The germline V gene yields KGHSH for CDR1 and LQKENI for CDR2. The trial excluded patients who had a history of autoimmune disease or were on systemic immunosuppression. Peripheral blood for TCR sequencing was collected from all dose cohorts at baseline, on cycle 4 day 1, and on cycle 7 day 1. The samples were drawn from a first-in-human, open-label, multicenter phase I dose-escalation trial of ivuxolimab. Adults with locally advanced or metastatic melanoma, renal cell, hepatocellular, or head and neck squamous cell carcinoma were enrolled in the trial. Before TCR sequencing, CD4+ T cells and CD8+ T cells from peripheral blood were sorted into separate populations.

Remarks on this clone: Its antigen target is currently unknown. Base-call qualities are not available, and no considerably larger clone is one nucleotide away.

The chain uses TRBV18 and TRBJ2-5, and TRBD2 matches 9 of the central bases. The sequence was obtained from an adult with an advanced solid tumor such as melanoma, head and neck, liver or kidney cancer. Source: CD4+ or CD8+ T cells sorted from blood, taken in a trial of the OX40 agonist ivuxolimab. For the CDR3, the sequence is CASSPTPGTSQTTQYF. The sequenced DNA: TGTGCCAGCTCACCTACTCCCGGGACTAGCCAGACGACCCAGTACTTC.